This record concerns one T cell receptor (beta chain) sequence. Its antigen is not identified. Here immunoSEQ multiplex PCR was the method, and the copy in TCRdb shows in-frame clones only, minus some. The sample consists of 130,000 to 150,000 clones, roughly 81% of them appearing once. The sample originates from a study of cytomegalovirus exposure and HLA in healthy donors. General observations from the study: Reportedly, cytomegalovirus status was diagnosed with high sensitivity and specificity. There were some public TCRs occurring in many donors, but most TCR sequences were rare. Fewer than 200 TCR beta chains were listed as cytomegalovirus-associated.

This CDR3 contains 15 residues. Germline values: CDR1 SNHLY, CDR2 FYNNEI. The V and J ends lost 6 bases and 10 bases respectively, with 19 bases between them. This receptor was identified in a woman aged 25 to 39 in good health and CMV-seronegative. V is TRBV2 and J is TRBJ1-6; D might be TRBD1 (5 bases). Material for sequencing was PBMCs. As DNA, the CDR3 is TGTGCCAGCAGAGACAGAACAGGAGTCGGGTCACCCCTCCACTTT. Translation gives CASRDRTGVGSPLHF.